This T cell receptor beta chain derives from a study of blood T cells in healthy people across ages. The CDR3 consists of 16 residues. V lost 2 bases to trimming and J lost 8 bases; unmatched junction nucleotides: 12. Germline values: CDR1 SGHTA, CDR2 FQGNSA. The second PCR ran roughly 6 to 11 cycles with a sample-barcoded 5' primer and J-beta primers. TCRdb passed the 5' RACE reads through MiXCR, listing each CDR3 protein once. The sample gives fewer than 900,000 distinct CDR3 sequences, roughly 47% of which show up once; around a fifth is in the top ten. At least ten counts were recorded for this clonotype.

The TCR originated in a woman aged 60-75 years in good health. The chain employs TRBV7-2 and TRBJ2-1; 7 bases are shared with TRBD1. Sequencing was performed on blood. CDR3: CASSLPRDSNSDEQFF. The CDR3 nucleotides are TGTGCCAGCAGCTTACCCCGGGACAGTAATTCGGATGAGCAGTTCTTC.